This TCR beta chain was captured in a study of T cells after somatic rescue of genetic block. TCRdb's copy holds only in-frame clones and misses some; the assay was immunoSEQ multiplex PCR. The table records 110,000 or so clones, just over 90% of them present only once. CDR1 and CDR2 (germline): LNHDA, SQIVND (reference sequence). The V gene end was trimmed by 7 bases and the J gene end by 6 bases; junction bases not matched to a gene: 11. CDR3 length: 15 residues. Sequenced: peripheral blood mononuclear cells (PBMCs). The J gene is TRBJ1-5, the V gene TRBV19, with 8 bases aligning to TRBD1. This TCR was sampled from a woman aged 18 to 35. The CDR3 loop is CASTRQGRGSQPQHF. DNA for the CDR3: TGTGCCAGTACTAGACAGGGGCGCGGGAGTCAGCCCCAGCATTTT.